A selection of T cell receptor beta chains follows, all from one sample in a study of T cell responses to AZD1222 COVID-19 vaccine. Profiling relied on immunoSEQ multiplex PCR, and the TCRdb table lists in-frame clones only, not all of them. The table includes 75,000 to 100,000 clones, around nine tenths detected once. Material: peripheral blood, obtained on day 0 of AZD1222 vaccination. Receptors were obtained from an adult in good health. The CDR3 runs from the conserved cysteine through the conserved F or W. The order of the fields is clone size, V gene, J gene, D gene, CDR3 protein, CDR3 DNA. The D gene is left open where the match is weak. A clone size is listed for some rows: how often the clone was seen (once, few, many), or a class if it is expanded.

>.|TRBV28|TRBJ2-2|TRBD2
CASTRSGGSGELFF
TGTGCCAGCACCCGGAGCGGGGGGTCCGGGGAGCTGTTTTTT
>once|TRBV11-2|TRBJ1-1|.
CASSLVPLNTEAFF
TGTGCCAGCAGCTTAGTCCCGTTGAACACTGAAGCTTTCTTT
>.|TRBV19|TRBJ1-2|.
CASSIGSGYGYTF
TGTGCCAGTAGTATTGGGAGCGGCTATGGCTACACCTTC
>.|TRBV7-6|TRBJ2-2|.
CASSSGTLNTGELFF
TGTGCCAGCAGCTCCGGGACTCTGAACACCGGGGAGCTGTTTTTT
>.|TRBV2|TRBJ2-2|TRBD1
CASSNTYRGNTGELFF
TGTGCCAGCAGTAATACCTACAGGGGCAACACCGGGGAGCTGTTTTTT
>.|TRBV5-4|TRBJ1-2|.
CASSLVARKSYTF
TGTGCCAGCAGCTTGGTGGCCCGCAAGAGCTACACCTTC
>once|TRBV24-1|TRBJ2-5|.
CATSDLVRGGETQYF
TGTGCCACCAGTGATTTAGTCCGGGGCGGTGAGACCCAGTACTTC
>.|TRBV2|TRBJ1-5|.
CATSARPGNQPQHF
TGTGCCACCTCGGCGAGACCTGGCAATCAGCCCCAGCATTTT
>.|TRBV11-2|TRBJ1-1|.
CASSSPPEAFF
TGTGCCAGCAGCTCCCCGCCTGAAGCTTTCTTT
>.|TRBV11-3|TRBJ2-1|TRBD2
CASSPRTSGYNEQFF
TGTGCCAGCAGCCCACGGACTAGCGGTTACAATGAGCAGTTCTTC